The 15 T cell receptor beta chains below come from one sample, sequenced in a study of response to subunit inactivated influenza vaccine. TCRdb re-called the RT-PCR reads with MiXCR, one entry per CDR3 protein. The data contain under 200,000 distinct CDR3 sequences, roughly 10% of them singletons. Sequences were derived from CD8+ T cells sorted from PBMCs, sampled about 23 months after vaccination. These receptors were obtained from a man aged 50-75 years who received an inactivated influenza vaccine.

This clonotype has ten or more counts. The chain employs TRBV4-1 and TRBJ2-2; tentatively, D is TRBD1 or TRBD2 (6 bases each). Germline values: CDR1 MGHRA, CDR2 YSYEKL. This CDR3 has 17 amino acids. V was cut by 1 base and J by 4 bases, with 16 bases left in between. The CDR3 region has the DNA TGCGCCAGCAGCCAAGGGGGACTTCAGGGGAGCACCGGGGAGCTGTTTTTT. This translates into CASSQGGLQGSTGELFF.

This clonotype has just a few counts. This chain links TRBV29-1 with TRBJ2-1; 13 nucleotides agree with TRBD2. Germline CDR1 and CDR2: SQVTM and ANQGSEA. The length of the CDR3 is 16 residues. The J segment lost 2 bases and the V segment lost 6 bases, leaving 7 bases of the junction unmatched. In DNA form, the CDR3 reads TGCAGCGTCGGTGGGACTAGCGGGGCTACCTACAATGAGCAGTTCTTC. Encoded protein: CSVGGTSGATYNEQFF.

This clonotype showed up just a few times. The junction differs from germline at one of its ends, possibly a read error. The V gene is TRBV7-9, the J gene TRBJ1-3; D is ambiguous. CDR1 is SEHNR and CDR2 is FQNEAQ in the germline V gene (reference sequence). There are 11 residues in the CDR3. The CDR3 sequence: CASSDTGQGNF. The CDR3 nucleotides are TGTGCCAGCAGCGACACGGGTCAAGGAAATTTT.

This clonotype was detected many times. The V call is TRBV5-1, the J call TRBJ1-1; no reliable D call. The germline V gene has CDR1 SGHRS and CDR2 YFSETQ. Trimming shortened V by 0 bases and J by 8 bases, and 14 bases separated the two germline ends. The CDR3 length is 14 residues. In nucleotides, the CDR3 is TGCGCCAGCAGCTTGGTAGGCAGGATAAGCGAAGCTTTCTTT. Its translation is CASSLVGRISEAFF.

This chain uses TRBV7-6 with TRBJ2-1, with D perhaps matching TRBD2 (6 bases). V was cut by 5 bases and J by 10 bases, with 12 bases left in between. The germline gives CDR1 SGHVS, CDR2 FNYEAQ. The CDR3 spans 12 residues. CDR3 protein: CASSALASEQFF. CDR3 in DNA: TGTGCCAGCAGCGCTCTAGCGTCAGAGCAGTTCTTC.

J is TRBJ2-1 and V is TRBV19, with 9 bases fitting TRBD2. Looked up from germline, CDR1 is LNHDA and CDR2 is SQIVND (reference sequence). CDR3 length equals 15 residues. J gave up 12 bases and V 5 bases, and 14 bases lay outside the gene matches. The CDR3 is CASSPAGGLPGWQFF. The CDR3 nucleotides read TGTGCCAGTAGTCCAGCGGGAGGCCTACCCGGGTGGCAGTTCTTC.

This chain connects TRBV9 to TRBJ2-3, with 7 nucleotides matching TRBD2. Germline values: CDR1 SGDLS, CDR2 YYNGEE. V lost 0 bases to trimming and J lost 2 bases; unmatched junction nucleotides: 6. CDR3 size: 16 residues. The CDR3 reads CASSVENGRTTDTQYF. DNA of the CDR3: TGTGCCAGCAGCGTAGAAAACGGGAGGACCACAGATACGCAGTATTTT.

Ten or more counts support this clonotype. The chain is built from TRBV27 and TRBJ1-2, with a tentative D call TRBD1 (6 bases). The CDR3 extends over 14 amino acids. Trimming stripped 6 bases from V and 5 bases from J, with 16 bases between. Germline V gives CDR1 MNHEY, CDR2 SMNVEV (reference sequence). CDR3 sequence (DNA): TGTGCCAGCAGCATAGGGGGGCTAGGGTATGGCTACACCTTC. Its translation is CASSIGGLGYGYTF.

This clonotype came up many times. This CDR3 reads CASSFFSGANVLTF. The CDR3 bases are TGTGCCAGCAGCTTCTTCTCTGGGGCCAACGTCCTGACTTTC. The chain employs TRBV7-8 and TRBJ2-6; no firm D call. V dropped 3 bases and J dropped 0 bases, with 3 bases sitting between them. The CDR3 is 14 amino acids. CDR1 is SGHVS, CDR2 FQNEAQ, per germline.

This clonotype has at least ten counts. The chain has TRBV13 and TRBJ2-1; maybe TRBD2 (6 bases). Germline CDR1 PRHDT, CDR2 FYEKMQ (reference sequence). Trimming left V 3 bases short and J 6 bases short, with 15 bases between. The CDR3 spans 15 residues. The CDR3 DNA is TGTGCCAGCAGCTTTAGTCTCGGGAGATCCAATGAGCAGTTCTTC. Amino acid sequence: CASSFSLGRSNEQFF.

In its sample, this clonotype was seen many times. The rearrangement joins TRBV4-1 to TRBJ1-4; D possibly corresponds to TRBD1 (5 bases). Trimming removed 0 bases at V and 4 bases at J, with 6 bases between. Germline-derived CDR1 and CDR2 are MGHRA and YSYEKL. There are 14 residues in the CDR3. CDR3 protein: CASSQDRGNEKLFF. CDR3 DNA sequence: TGCGCCAGCAGCCAAGATAGGGGTAATGAAAAACTGTTTTTT.

The table lists this clonotype with a few counts. J is TRBJ2-3 and V is TRBV20-1; D unresolved. Trimming shortened V by 1 base and J by 4 bases, and 3 bases separated the two germline ends. Germline CDR1 is DFQATT and CDR2 is SNEGSKA (reference sequence). CDR3 size: 11 residues. The CDR3 sequence is CSARVSDTQYF. The CDR3 nucleotides read TGCAGTGCTAGAGTGTCAGATACGCAGTATTTT.

The chain uses TRBV11-3 and TRBJ2-1, with TRBD1 matching 10 bases. V was clipped by 3 bases and J by 7 bases; unmatched bases: 0. The CDR3 is 13 residues long. Germline V CDR1 and CDR2: SGHNT, YENEEA. This CDR3 reads CASSLDRGNEQFF. The CDR3 DNA follows: TGTGCCAGCAGCTTGGACAGGGGGAATGAGCAGTTCTTC.

The V and J genes are TRBV10-3 and TRBJ1-2; TRBD1 agrees at 9 bases. CDR3 length equals 16 residues. Germline CDR1 and CDR2: ENHRY and SYGVKD. With 2 bases clipped from V and 1 base from J, the junction kept 5 bases outside the gene matches. The chain's CDR3 is CAISERDRDHNYGYTF. For the CDR3, the DNA is TGTGCCATCAGTGAGAGGGACAGGGATCATAACTATGGCTACACCTTC.

This clonotype was seen more than once but under ten times. This sequence joins TRBV12-3 or TRBV12-4 and TRBJ2-2; possible D gene TRBD2, 5 bases. V was clipped by 7 bases and J by 1 base, with 16 bases between them. This CDR3 has 16 amino acids. As DNA, the CDR3 is TGTGCCAGCACGTCAGGTGAGGGCTGGAACACCGGGGAGCTGTTTTTT. Translated, it gives CASTSGEGWNTGELFF.